This T cell receptor beta chain derives from a study of T cell repertoires in cytomegalovirus infection. Study summary: Peptides in the study included HLA-C-restricted and HLA-B-restricted CMV epitopes. Public TCR beta signatures were indicative of both CMV infection and a matching HLA type. Study findings and constraints: Predominance within the ex vivo response was attributable to HLA-C-restricted CMV-specific TCR beta clonotypes. CMV carriers with the relevant HLA were identified by cumulative public TCR beta family frequency.

Trimming left V 7 bases short and J 0 bases short, with 13 bases between. The CDR3 is 15 amino acids. Germline V gene data show CDR1 as SGHAT and CDR2 as FQNNGV. TCRdb re-called the reads with MiXCR, one entry per CDR3 protein. The sample holds hundreds of thousands of distinct CDR3 sequences; about 42% are singletons and the top ten take 40% to 50%. Comment on this clonotype: Its target is unknown.

V usage is TRBV11-2 and J usage is TRBJ2-1, with unresolved D. The sample was cultured PBMCs, taken from culture after CMV antigen stimulation. This TCR came from a human donor in good health (CMV status not recorded). Some clones in this sample may be carry-over from other donors' samples. CDR3 bases: TGTGCCAGCACTCCGGGCGAAAGCTCCTACAATGAGCAGTTCTTC. Residues: CASTPGESSYNEQFF.